The 30 T cell receptor beta chains reported below all come from one sample, sequenced in a study of CD4 T cells in relation to SARS-CoV-2 and coronaviruses. Method: immunoSEQ multiplex PCR; TCRdb's copy keeps in-frame clones and lacks some. Of 58,000 or so clones in the sample, about 92% were seen once. Sample: naive CD4+ T cells from PBMCs. Subset given: naive CD4+ T cells isolated by negative enrichment. The receptors come from an adult with COVID-19.

CDR3: CASSWASGRALGTQYF. DNA for the CDR3: TGTGCCAGCAGCTGGGCTAGCGGGAGGGCCCTCGGGACCCAGTACTTC. The chain is built from TRBV5-4 and TRBJ2-5; 12 positions match TRBD2. The CDR3 loop spans 16 amino acids. Germline V lookup: CDR1 SGHNT, CDR2 YYREEE (reference sequence). V trimming: 3 bases; J trimming: 7 bases; junction bases outside the gene matches: 10.

The V gene is TRBV5-1, the J gene TRBJ2-2; TRBD1 agrees at 8 bases. This CDR3 is built from 14 residues. Germline V gives CDR1 SGHRS, CDR2 YFSETQ. The V segment lost 6 bases and the J segment 7 bases; nucleotides outside the gene matches: 8. The CDR3: CASTRTGSDGELFF. The CDR3 nucleotides are TGCGCCAGCACCCGGACAGGGTCGGACGGGGAGCTGTTTTTT. The whole variable domain, remainder taken from reference TRBV5-1 and TRBJ2-2, is KAGVTQTPRYLIKTRGQQVTLSCSPISGHRSVSWYQQTPGQGLQFLFEYFSETQRNKGNFPGRFSGRQFSNSRSEMNVSTLELGDSALYLCASTRTGSDGELFFGEGSRLTVL.

V usage is TRBV7-8 and J usage is TRBJ2-7, with D tentatively TRBD2 (5 bases). The V gene's germline CDR1 is SGHVS and CDR2 FQNEAQ. This CDR3 contains 15 residues. V lost 1 base, J lost 6 bases, and 16 bases lay in between. CDR3 residues: CASSLVSLGDSEQYF. The DNA for the CDR3 is TGTGCCAGCAGCTTAGTGTCCCTCGGGGATAGCGAGCAGTACTTC.

The rearrangement uses TRBV28 and TRBJ2-3; D ambiguous. The CDR3 spans 13 residues. CDR1 MDHEN and CDR2 SYDVKM come from the germline V gene. V lost 2 bases and J lost 6, with 9 bases in between. CDR3 bases: TGTGCCAGCAGTTTAAGAGATACCGATACGCAGTATTTT. It translates to CASSLRDTDTQYF.

The table lists this clone with a count of one. This chain connects TRBV7-9 to TRBJ1-2; D is undetermined. The CDR3 has 12 amino acids. Trimming removed 5 bases at V and 1 base at J, with 5 bases between. Germline V lookup: CDR1 SEHNR, CDR2 FQNEAQ (reference sequence). CDR3 sequence (DNA): TGTGCCAGCAGCCAAATTAACTATGGCTACACCTTC. This codes for CASSQINYGYTF.

The V call is TRBV19, the J call TRBJ1-5; tentative D call: TRBD1 (6 bases). The CDR3 runs 13 residues. Germline V gene data show CDR1 as LNHDA and CDR2 as SQIVND (reference sequence). V was shortened by 7 bases and J by 7 bases, with 14 bases between the two germline ends. The CDR3 region is CASTPDRRQPQHF. CDR3 bases: TGTGCCAGTACTCCCGACAGGCGCCAGCCCCAGCATTTT.

The V and J genes are TRBV12-5 and TRBJ1-3, with TRBD1 as a possible D gene (5 bases). Between the trimmed V and J ends, which lost 6 bases and 4 bases, there was a span of 13 bases. CDR1 and CDR2 from the germline V gene are LGHNT and FRNRAP. CDR3 size: 14 residues. CDR3 in amino acids: CASGLGTYGNTIYF. CDR3 in DNA: TGTGCTAGTGGCCTGGGGACGTACGGAAACACCATATATTTT.

The chain has TRBV18 and TRBJ1-3; no firm D call. Deletions cut 2 bases from V and 1 base from J, with 3 bases between. CDR3 length: 13 amino acids. In germline, CDR1 is KGHSH, CDR2 LQKENI. The CDR3 nucleotides read TGTGCCAGCTCACCAGCATCTGGAAACACCATATATTTT. Translation: CASSPASGNTIYF.

The genes are TRBV9 and TRBJ2-5; D gene uncertain. Germline lookup yields CDR1 SGDLS and CDR2 YYNGEE. This CDR3 is 11 amino acids long. Deletions cut 3 bases from V and 4 bases from J, with 4 bases between. The CDR3 here is CASSASETQYF. The CDR3 DNA sequence: TGTGCCAGCAGCGCCTCAGAGACCCAGTACTTC.

The V and J genes are TRBV5-1 and TRBJ2-1; TRBD1 aligns across 10 bases. This CDR3 comprises 15 residues. CDR1 SGHRS and CDR2 YFSETQ come from the germline V gene. With 0 bases clipped from V and 6 bases from J, the junction kept 3 bases outside the gene matches. CDR3 sequence reads: CASSLVGQGVNEQFF. CDR3 nucleotides: TGCGCCAGCAGCTTGGTTGGACAGGGGGTCAATGAGCAGTTCTTC. The full variable domain, with the rest looked up from reference TRBV5-1 and TRBJ2-1, is KAGVTQTPRYLIKTRGQQVTLSCSPISGHRSVSWYQQTPGQGLQFLFEYFSETQRNKGNFPGRFSGRQFSNSRSEMNVSTLELGDSALYLCASSLVGQGVNEQFFGPGTRLTVL.

J is TRBJ1-2 and V is TRBV30, with unresolved D. The CDR3 is 10 amino acids. V was pared by 5 bases and J by 8 bases, with 9 bases between. Per germline, CDR1 GTSNPN and CDR2 SVGIG (reference sequence). For the CDR3, the DNA is TGTGCCTGGGGCTCAGTCGGCTACACCTTC. This codes for CAWGSVGYTF.

This clone was seen only once. In DNA, the CDR3 is TGTGCCAGCAGCCAGCCCGGGACTAGCGGTTCCTACGAGCAGTACTTC. This gives the protein CASSQPGTSGSYEQYF. J is TRBJ2-7 and V is TRBV4-2, with 11 bases aligning to TRBD2. Germline values: CDR1 LGHNA, CDR2 YNFKEQ. V lost 3 bases to trimming and J lost 1 base; unmatched junction nucleotides: 5. The CDR3 runs to 16 residues.

J is TRBJ1-1 and V is TRBV29-1, with 11 positions matching TRBD1. This CDR3 comprises 16 residues. V shed 7 bases, J shed 1 base, and the junction held 11 bases outside the gene matches. Per the germline V gene, CDR1 is SQVTM and CDR2 is ANQGSEA. The CDR3 DNA follows: TGCAGCGCCGGATCCGTTGGACAGGGGGCGAACACTGAAGCTTTCTTT. This translates into CSAGSVGQGANTEAFF.

The V gene is TRBV27, the J gene TRBJ2-7, with 12 bases matching TRBD2. The CDR3 sequence is 16 residues long. V was clipped by 3 bases and J by 4 bases; unmatched bases: 7. Germline V lookup: CDR1 MNHEY, CDR2 SMNVEV (reference sequence). The CDR3 bases are TGTGCCAGCAGTTTTAGGTGGACTAGCGGGATTTACGAGCAGTACTTC. As protein: CASSFRWTSGIYEQYF.

This clone was found once. The gene calls are TRBV5-1 and TRBJ1-2, with D unresolved. The CDR3 totals 14 residues. Germline V lookup: CDR1 SGHRS, CDR2 YFSETQ. The ends were cut back, 2 bases at V and 5 bases at J, with 13 bases in the middle. This chain's CDR3 is CASSLAGGEYGYTF. The CDR3 DNA follows: TGCGCCAGCAGCTTAGCCGGTGGCGAGTATGGCTACACCTTC. The whole variable domain, filled in from reference TRBV5-1 and TRBJ1-2, reads KAGVTQTPRYLIKTRGQQVTLSCSPISGHRSVSWYQQTPGQGLQFLFEYFSETQRNKGNFPGRFSGRQFSNSRSEMNVSTLELGDSALYLCASSLAGGEYGYTFGSGTRLTVV.

V and J are TRBV18 and TRBJ1-5; D gene unclear. Deletions cut 3 bases from V and 6 bases from J, with 18 bases between. CDR1 and CDR2 (germline): KGHSH, LQKENI. The CDR3 spans 16 residues. The CDR3 DNA follows: TGTGCCAGCTCACCCGGAGGCGGCGAGAGGATTCAGCCCCAGCATTTT. Translation: CASSPGGGERIQPQHF.

V gene TRBV5-8 combines with J gene TRBJ2-7; weak D call: TRBD1 (5 bases). Germline-derived CDR1 and CDR2 are SGHTS and YDEGEE. The CDR3 has 12 amino acids. V lost 0 bases and J 11 bases, leaving 12 bases between the germline ends. CDR3 protein: CASSLAGGAKYF. The CDR3 DNA sequence: TGTGCCAGCAGCTTGGCGGGTGGGGCAAAGTACTTC.

This clone was recorded only once. V and J are TRBV7-3 and TRBJ1-2; no clear D gene. Germline loops: CDR1 SGHTA, CDR2 FQGTGA. Trimming stripped 2 bases from V and 4 bases from J, with 14 bases between. The length of the CDR3 is 15 residues. The CDR3 loop reads CASSLGSVRFYGYTF. The CDR3 DNA reads TGTGCCAGCAGCTTAGGGTCCGTCCGTTTCTATGGCTACACCTTC.

This sequence joins TRBV7-9 and TRBJ1-2; D is undetermined. This CDR3 spans 15 amino acids. CDR1 is SEHNR and CDR2 is FQNEAQ in the germline V gene (reference sequence). V lost 6 bases to trimming and J lost 7 bases, with 21 bases between them. The chain's CDR3 is CASSVRGRRASGYTF. Written as DNA, the CDR3 is TGTGCCAGCAGTGTGCGAGGAAGGAGGGCCAGTGGCTACACCTTC.

The gene calls are TRBV28 and TRBJ1-6; D might be TRBD1 (6 bases). V shed 1 base and J shed 12 bases, with 7 bases lying between them. Germline CDR1 reads MDHEN; CDR2 reads SYDVKM. This CDR3 spans 12 amino acids. The CDR3: CASSLSQGPLHF. Written as DNA, the CDR3 is TGTGCCAGCAGTTTATCACAGGGACCCCTCCACTTT. Full variable domain (missing parts from reference TRBV28 and TRBJ1-6): DVKVTQSSRYLVKRTGEKVFLECVQDMDHENMFWYRQDPGLGLRLIYFSYDVKMKEKGDIPEGYSVSREKKERFSLILESASTNQTSMYLCASSLSQGPLHFGNGTRLTVT.

The genes are TRBV15 and TRBJ2-7; D gene ambiguous. The germline V and J ends were trimmed by 0 bases and 6 bases, with 15 bases remaining between them. There are 15 residues in the CDR3. CDR1 and CDR2 from the germline V gene are LNHNV and YYDKDF (reference sequence). CDR3 loop: CATSRDPALYGEQYF. The CDR3 DNA follows: TGTGCCACCAGCAGAGATCCTGCGCTCTACGGCGAGCAGTACTTC. Together with reference TRBV15 and TRBJ2-7, the CDR3 gives the full variable domain: DAMVIQNPRYQVTQFGKPVTLSCSQTLNHNVMYWYQQKSSQAPKLLFHYYDKDFNNEADTPDNFQSRRPNTSFCFLDIRSPGLGDTAMYLCATSRDPALYGEQYFGPGTRLTVT.

This clone was observed once. The CDR3 sequence: CAWEQRGGGNQPQHF. In DNA form, the CDR3 reads TGTGCCTGGGAACAACGCGGGGGGGGTAATCAGCCCCAGCATTTT. The rearrangement joins TRBV30 to TRBJ1-5, with D possibly matching TRBD1 (5 bases). With 5 bases removed from V and 4 bases from J, the gap between germline ends came to 18 bases. The germline V gene encodes CDR1 GTSNPN and CDR2 SVGIG (reference sequence). The CDR3 covers 15 residues.

The genes are TRBV19 and TRBJ2-3; 8 nucleotides match TRBD2. The CDR3 extends over 16 amino acids. The germline V gene has CDR1 LNHDA and CDR2 SQIVND (reference sequence). J lost 9 bases, V lost 3 bases, and 14 bases had no gene match. The CDR3: CASSISSGSAAGTQYF. The CDR3 bases are TGTGCCAGTAGTATCAGCAGCGGGAGCGCCGCGGGGACGCAGTATTTT.

The chain is built from TRBV3-1 (or the pseudogene TRBV3-2) and TRBJ2-1, with D maybe TRBD2 (6 bases). The CDR3 sequence is 19 residues long. Germline CDR1 reads LGHDT; CDR2 reads YNNKEL (reference sequence). V shed 0 bases and J shed 4 bases, with 22 bases lying between them. Written as DNA, the CDR3 is TGTGCCAGCAGCCAAGACGGGCTCGGAGGGCGTGTTAATTACAATGAGCAGTTCTTC. This encodes CASSQDGLGGRVNYNEQFF.

The rearrangement joins TRBV19 to TRBJ2-1, with TRBD2 identical over 7 bases. The CDR3 extends over 14 amino acids. CDR1 is LNHDA and CDR2 is SQIVND in the germline V gene (reference sequence). The trim removed 4 bases at V and 3 bases at J, leaving 3 bases unmatched. CDR3 nucleotide sequence: TGTGCCAGTAGTAGGGGGGGGAACTACAATGAGCAGTTCTTC. This encodes CASSRGGNYNEQFF.

The chain employs TRBV3-1 (or the pseudogene TRBV3-2) and TRBJ2-5; 10 bases are shared with TRBD2. Germline CDR1 is LGHDT and CDR2 is YNNKEL (reference sequence). The CDR3 spans 15 residues. J gave up 7 bases and V 1 base, and 6 bases lay outside the gene matches. The DNA of the CDR3 is TGTGCCAGCAGCCAAGGGACTAGCGGTTTGGCGACCCAGTACTTC. Translation gives CASSQGTSGLATQYF.

The chain links TRBV4-1 to TRBJ2-1; no definite D call. V dropped 0 bases and J dropped 13 bases, with 7 bases sitting between them. The CDR3 runs 11 residues. From germline, CDR1 is MGHRA and CDR2 YSYEKL. The CDR3 sequence is CASSQDRIQFF. The CDR3 DNA reads TGCGCCAGCAGCCAAGATAGGATTCAGTTCTTC.

Concerning this clone: No conserved phenylalanine or tryptophan is present at the end of the CDR3, so a read error is the likely explanation. The DNA is omitted, as the CDR3 cannot be located on it reliably, and the CDR3 follows TCRdb's listing. The rearrangement joins TRBV20-1 to TRBJ1-1; TRBD1 is the table's D call, not checked against the DNA. The CDR3 length equals 11 residues, ends included. Germline CDR1 and CDR2: DFQATT and SNEGSKA (reference sequence). The CDR3 sequence: CSARDALGQVI.

V usage is TRBV28 and J usage is TRBJ2-3, with 11 bases matching TRBD2. The germline V gene encodes CDR1 MDHEN and CDR2 SYDVKM. V gave up 6 bases and J gave up 5 bases; unmatched junction bases: 10. This CDR3 spans 16 amino acids. The CDR3 nucleotides are TGTGCCAGCAGCATAGCGGGAGGGCCTTGGGTAGATACGCAGTATTTT. Translated: CASSIAGGPWVDTQYF.

The chain carries TRBV7-3 and TRBJ2-2, with 8 bases fitting TRBD2. Germline V gives CDR1 SGHTA, CDR2 FQGTGA. Trimming removed 2 bases from V and 7 bases from J; junction bases left unmatched: 3. This CDR3 comprises 14 residues. The CDR3 loop is CASSLSGGIGELFF. The CDR3 DNA sequence: TGTGCCAGCAGCTTATCGGGGGGGATCGGGGAGCTGTTTTTT.